This entry lists 17 T cell receptor beta chains sequenced from one sample in a study of post-analysis software for immune sequencing data. Study findings and constraints: The study found TRBV5-6, TRBV5-1 and TRBV20-1 among five TRBV segments more frequent in patients than controls.

No cognate antigen is known for these TCRs. TCR beta cDNA libraries had unique molecular identifiers. TCRdb redid the calling of the PCR reads with MiXCR, one entry per CDR3 protein. The sample has about 540,000 distinct CDR3 sequences; roughly 34% are singletons. The sequenced material came from blood. The receptors here all came from a girl younger than 18 with multiple sclerosis.

This clonotype turned up a few times. The chain recombines TRBV20-1 with TRBJ2-1, with D perhaps matching TRBD2 (6 bases). The CDR3 spans 14 residues. Germline V lookup: CDR1 DFQATT, CDR2 SNEGSKA (reference sequence). V was shortened by 5 bases and J by 7 bases, with 18 bases between the two germline ends. CDR3 bases: TGCAGTGCTGTCCTAGCGCGGCCCGGGAATGAGCAGTTCTTC. Translating gives CSAVLARPGNEQFF.

V is TRBV12-3 or TRBV12-4 and J is TRBJ1-6, with D maybe TRBD1 (5 bases). V lost 5 bases and J 7 bases, leaving 15 bases between the germline ends. The CDR3 totals 15 residues. The CDR3 sequence: CASSPRDGVNSPLHF. CDR3 DNA sequence: TGTGCCAGCAGTCCCCGGGACGGGGTAAATTCACCCCTCCACTTT.

This clonotype was observed a handful of times. A single base separates this from a much larger clone, so it may be a read error. The rearrangement joins TRBV2 to TRBJ2-3; a weak D match, TRBD1 (5 bases). Germline lookup yields CDR1 SNHLY and CDR2 FYNNEI. The CDR3 spans 13 residues. The DNA of the CDR3 is TGTGCCAGCAGTGGCGGCAACACAGGTACGCAGTATTTT. This sequence encodes CASSGGNTGTQYF.

The rearrangement joins TRBV7-9 to TRBJ2-5, with D unresolved. Germline V lookup: CDR1 SEHNR, CDR2 FQNEAQ (reference sequence). V was shortened by 5 bases and J by 5 bases, with 18 bases between the two germline ends. This CDR3 contains 15 residues. The CDR3 DNA follows: TGTGCCAGCAGCCTTTTCATTCATAGACCGGAGACCCAGTACTTC. Amino acids: CASSLFIHRPETQYF.

The rearrangement joins TRBV12-3 or TRBV12-4 to TRBJ2-3, with D unclear. The CDR3 is 13 residues long. V dropped 8 bases and J dropped 1 base, with 10 bases sitting between them. CDR3 in amino acids: CASFGSGTDTQYF. The CDR3 nucleotides are TGTGCCAGCTTTGGCTCAGGCACAGATACGCAGTATTTT.

This clonotype came up a few times. This sequence joins TRBV6-6 and TRBJ2-4; TRBD1 matches at 7 bases. Gene TRBJ2-7 matches the end of the DNA better, so the J call may be wrong. The CDR3 runs to 15 residues. Germline V CDR1 and CDR2: MNHNY, SVGAGI (reference sequence). The CDR3, as DNA: TGTGCCAGCAGCCCACGACCCCAGGGGGTAGGCGAGCAGTACTTC. Residues: CASSPRPQGVGEQYF.

The chain employs TRBV20-1 and TRBJ2-3, with 8 bases aligning to TRBD2. The CDR3 covers 14 residues. The J segment lost 2 bases and the V segment lost 1 base, leaving 2 bases of the junction unmatched. Germline V gene lookup returns CDR1 DFQATT and CDR2 SNEGSKA (reference sequence). The CDR3 spells CSARGAGDTDTQYF. Written as DNA, the CDR3 is TGCAGTGCTAGAGGAGCGGGGGACACAGATACGCAGTATTTT.

This chain connects TRBV6-6 to TRBJ2-1, with D maybe TRBD1 (6 bases). Looked up from germline, CDR1 is MNHNY and CDR2 is SVGAGI (reference sequence). Trimming left V 0 bases short and J 2 bases short, with 11 bases between. CDR3 size: 16 residues. The CDR3, as DNA: TGTGCCAGCAGTTACTCGGGGGCACGACCCTACAATGAGCAGTTCTTC. Amino acid sequence: CASSYSGARPYNEQFF.

The chain couples TRBV20-1 to TRBJ2-7, with unresolved D. Germline values: CDR1 DFQATT, CDR2 SNEGSKA (reference sequence). The CDR3 has 15 amino acids. V dropped 3 bases and J dropped 5 bases, with 20 bases sitting between them. The CDR3 here is CSARAVRVTTHEQYF. DNA of the CDR3: TGCAGTGCTAGGGCGGTACGGGTAACAACGCACGAGCAGTACTTC.

The rearrangement joins TRBV18 to TRBJ2-7; TRBD2 might be the D (6 bases). CDR1 and CDR2 (germline): KGHSH, LQKENI. The ends were cut back, 3 bases at V and 8 bases at J, with 14 bases in the middle. This CDR3 has 13 residues. The CDR3 loop is CASSPPPGDQQYF. CDR3 DNA: TGTGCCAGCTCACCCCCTCCGGGGGACCAGCAGTACTTC.

The rearrangement links TRBV6-5 to TRBJ1-2; no definite D call. Germline assignment: CDR1 MNHEY and CDR2 SVGAGI. V was trimmed by 6 bases and J by 4 bases, leaving 9 bases between them. CDR3 length: 12 residues. The DNA for the CDR3 is TGTGCCAGCAGGACGGGGATCTATGGCTACACCTTC. Protein sequence: CASRTGIYGYTF.

The CDR3 nucleotides read TGTGCCAGCAGTGAATTCCGAGGGAGGGAGACCCAGTACTTC. Its translation is CASSEFRGRETQYF. The rearrangement links TRBV25-1 to TRBJ2-5, with D possibly being TRBD2 (6 bases). The germline V gene encodes CDR1 MGHDK and CDR2 SYGVNS. The CDR3 loop spans 14 amino acids. V was trimmed by 1 base and J by 5 bases, leaving 11 bases between them.

The CDR3 is CASIQRGYRGRGNQPQHF. The CDR3 region has the DNA TGTGCCAGCATCCAACGGGGATACAGGGGGAGAGGCAATCAGCCCCAGCATTTT. This sequence joins TRBV28 and TRBJ1-5, with 8 bases matching TRBD1. V lost 7 bases and J lost 2; bases outside the gene matches: 16. The CDR3 runs 18 residues. Germline values: CDR1 MDHEN, CDR2 SYDVKM.

The gene calls are TRBV4-1 and TRBJ2-1; 7 nucleotides line up with TRBD2. In germline, CDR1 is MGHRA, CDR2 YSYEKL. J gave up 1 base and V 3 bases, and 9 bases lay outside the gene matches. The CDR3 contains 17 residues. The CDR3 protein is CASSHLAGERSYNEQFF. As DNA, the CDR3 is TGCGCCAGCAGCCACCTGGCGGGGGAGAGGTCCTACAATGAGCAGTTCTTC.

This clonotype occurred once. This chain joins TRBV5-1 and TRBJ1-1; D is possibly TRBD1 (5 bases). Per germline, CDR1 SGHRS and CDR2 YFSETQ. The CDR3 loop spans 16 amino acids. V shed 0 bases and J shed 6 bases, with 18 bases lying between them. CDR3 loop: CASSLESGARPAEAFF. CDR3 nucleotides: TGCGCCAGCAGCTTGGAATCCGGGGCCCGTCCGGCTGAAGCTTTCTTT. The complete variable domain, with remaining parts taken from reference TRBV5-1 and TRBJ1-1, reads KAGVTQTPRYLIKTRGQQVTLSCSPISGHRSVSWYQQTPGQGLQFLFEYFSETQRNKGNFPGRFSGRQFSNSRSEMNVSTLELGDSALYLCASSLESGARPAEAFFGQGTRLTVV.

The chain joins TRBV5-6 to TRBJ2-3; the D gene is possibly TRBD1 (6 bases). The CDR3 is 12 residues long. V was trimmed by 3 bases and J by 6 bases, leaving 8 bases between them. Germline lookup yields CDR1 SGHDT and CDR2 YYEEEE. CDR3 DNA: TGTGCCAGCAGCTCAACAGGGGATACGCAGTATTTT. It is translated as CASSSTGDTQYF.

The chain combines TRBV5-1 with TRBJ2-1; D gene uncertain. Germline V gene sequence: CDR1 SGHRS, CDR2 YFSETQ. The germline V and J ends were trimmed by 4 bases and 5 bases, with 19 bases remaining between them. This CDR3 contains 16 residues. The DNA of the CDR3 is TGCGCCAGCAGCGACCTGTCCCGAAGCCTGGACAATGAGCAGTTCTTC. It yields the protein CASSDLSRSLDNEQFF.